This is a list of T cell receptor beta chains from one sample in a study of blood T cell repertoires in COVID-19. Sequenced by immunoSEQ multiplex PCR; TCRdb stores in-frame clones only, minus some. The table includes 130,000 to 150,000 clones, approximately 89% detected once. The sequenced sample consisted of peripheral blood. These receptors originate from a woman in her 50s with acute or convalescent COVID-19. CDR3s include the opening cysteine and the closing phenylalanine or tryptophan. The D gene is left open where the match is weak. A row's size may be missing; if present it is once, few, many or a size class.

DNA: TGTGCCTGGATGGAGGGAGGGGCCTACGAGCAGTACTTC; CDR3: CAWMEGGAYEQYF; J: TRBJ2-7; D: TRBD2; size: once; V: TRBV30
DNA: TGTGCCAGCAGTGAACGGGGGGATCAGCCCCAGCATTTT; CDR3: CASSERGDQPQHF; J: TRBJ1-5; D: NA; size: once; V: TRBV6-1
DNA: TGTGCCAGCAGCGAGACCGCTCAGGCATACACCGGGGAGCTGTTTTTT; CDR3: CASSETAQAYTGELFF; J: TRBJ2-2; D: NA; size: NA; V: TRBV7-2
DNA: TGTGCCAGTAGTTCAGACAGGGCCGCGACCAAAAACATTCAGTACTTC; CDR3: CASSSDRAATKNIQYF; J: TRBJ2-4; D: TRBD1; size: NA; V: TRBV19
DNA: TGTGCCAGCAGCCATCTAGCGAGTGACTACGAGCAGTACTTC; CDR3: CASSHLASDYEQYF; J: TRBJ2-7; D: NA; size: NA; V: TRBV14
DNA: TGTGCCAGCAGCTGGACAGGGCGGAATTCACCCCTCCACTTT; CDR3: CASSWTGRNSPLHF; J: TRBJ1-6; D: TRBD1; size: NA; V: TRBV5-4
DNA: TGTGCCAGCAGTGACTCGCCACTAGCGGGGTACCAGTTCTTC; CDR3: CASSDSPLAGYQFF; J: TRBJ2-1; D: TRBD2; size: NA; V: TRBV6-4
DNA: TGTGCCAGCAGTTCGGGTTATAGCAATCAGCCCCAGCATTTT; CDR3: CASSSGYSNQPQHF; J: TRBJ1-5; D: NA; size: NA; V: TRBV6-5
DNA: TGTGCCAGCAGCAGTAGCGGGAGCGAGACCCAGTACTTC; CDR3: CASSSSGSETQYF; J: TRBJ2-5; D: TRBD2; size: NA; V: TRBV11-3
DNA: TGTGCCAGCAGTCTCCTGGGGGCAGGATCACCCCTCCACTTT; CDR3: CASSLLGAGSPLHF; J: TRBJ1-6; D: NA; size: NA; V: TRBV27
DNA: TGTGCTAGCAGCTTAGGGGCCCCCTCCTCCTACAATGAGCAGTTCTTC; CDR3: CASSLGAPSSYNEQFF; J: TRBJ2-1; D: NA; size: NA; V: TRBV7-7
DNA: TGTGCCAGGTACAGTCATCGCGTGAATGAGCAGTTCTTC; CDR3: CARYSHRVNEQFF; J: TRBJ2-1; D: NA; size: NA; V: TRBV19
DNA: TGTGCCAGCAGTGTCCGGGACATGGAGACCCAGTACTTC; CDR3: CASSVRDMETQYF; J: TRBJ2-5; D: NA; size: NA; V: TRBV12-3/TRBV12-4
DNA: TGTGCCAGCAGCTTGGACAATACCTACGAGCAGTACTTC; CDR3: CASSLDNTYEQYF; J: TRBJ2-7; D: NA; size: NA; V: TRBV7-9
DNA: TGTGCCAGCAGCAAATGGAGGACAGGGGGGTACGAGCAGTACTTC; CDR3: CASSKWRTGGYEQYF; J: TRBJ2-7; D: NA; size: NA; V: TRBV21-1
DNA: TGTGCCAGCAGTTTAAACGAGGTCGGGACTGAAGCTTTCTTT; CDR3: CASSLNEVGTEAFF; J: TRBJ1-1; D: NA; size: NA; V: TRBV6-5